These T cell receptor beta chains were read from a single sample in a study of T cells in Graves' hyperthyroidism and ophthalmopathy. Using its own MiXCR run on the multiplex PCR reads, TCRdb lists one record per CDR3 protein. The sample contains fewer than 550,000 distinct CDR3 sequences, about 15% of which appear only once. Sequencing was performed on blood. The source is a woman aged 18 to 35 with Graves' hyperthyroidism. The CDR3 runs from the conserved cysteine through the conserved F or W. A D gene is named only where the DNA matches it firmly. Expanded clones get a size class; other rows say once, few or many, or leave the size out.

many | TRBJ2-5 | TRBV3-1 | . | 13 | TGTGCCAGCAGCCGGGACTCTGGCGAGACCCAGTACTTC | CASSRDSGETQYF
. | TRBJ2-1 | TRBV4-1 | TRBD2 | 17 | TGCGCCAGCAGCCAAGGGGCTAGCGGGGGAGGGTACAATGAGCAGTTCTTC | CASSQGASGGGYNEQFF
. | TRBJ2-3 | TRBV29-1 | . | 16 | TGCAGCGTTGAAGATCAGGGCAGAAGTACCACAGATACGCAGTATTTT | CSVEDQGRSTTDTQYF
many | TRBJ2-7 | TRBV5-1 | . | 16 | TGCGCCAGCAGCTCACCTCAGGGCAGGTCCTCCTACGAGCAGTACTTC | CASSSPQGRSSYEQYF
few | TRBJ1-2 | TRBV6-1 | TRBD1 | 15 | TGTGCCAGCAGTACTGGGACAGCCAGGCCTAATGGCTACACCTTC | CASSTGTARPNGYTF
. | TRBJ1-3 | TRBV5-1 | TRBD1 | 15 | TGCGCCAGCAGCCCTTGGACAGGGAAGGAAAACACCATATATTTT | CASSPWTGKENTIYF
few | TRBJ2-7 | TRBV20-1 | . | 14 | TGCAGTGCTAGGGGGCTGGGGGGTGGCTACGAGCAGTACTTC | CSARGLGGGYEQYF
. | TRBJ2-7 | TRBV20-1 | TRBD2 | 16 | TGCAGTGCTAGAGGGACTAGCGGGAGGGCCAACTACGAGCAGTACTTC | CSARGTSGRANYEQYF
few | TRBJ2-3 | TRBV5-1 | . | 14 | TGCGCCAGCAGCTGGACATCTAGCACAGATACGCAGTATTTT | CASSWTSSTDTQYF
few | TRBJ2-6 | TRBV19 | TRBD1 | 17 | TGTGCCAGTACAACCAGACAGGGACGCTCTGGGGCCAACGTCCTGACTTTC | CASTTRQGRSGANVLTF
many | TRBJ1-2 | TRBV6-1 | . | 14 | TGTGCCAGCAGGGCCACTCAGGGTAACTATGGCTACACCTTC | CASRATQGNYGYTF
many | TRBJ1-1 | TRBV2 | TRBD1 | 17 | TGTGCCAGCAGGATGAGGACAGGGGACATTATGAACACTGAAGCTTTCTTT | CASRMRTGDIMNTEAFF
few | TRBJ1-2 | TRBV25-1 | . | 14 | TGTGCCAGTACCCGGGGAGGGCTCAACTATGGCTACACCTTC | CASTRGGLNYGYTF
. | TRBJ2-7 | TRBV20-1 | . | 15 | TGCAGTGCTAGAGAGATCTCGGCCTGGGCTTTCGAGCAGTACTTC | CSAREISAWAFEQYF
many | TRBJ1-3 | TRBV18 | . | 13 | TGTGCCAGCTCACCGACCTCTGGAAACACCATATATTTT | CASSPTSGNTIYF
many | TRBJ1-4 | TRBV2 | TRBD1 | 16 | TGTGCCAGCAGTGCGAGGCCCCGACAGGGCGGAGAAAAACTGTTTTTT | CASSARPRQGGEKLFF
. | TRBJ2-7 | TRBV7-2 | . | 14 | TGTGCCAGCAGCTTAGTAGGCACGCTGGCAGAGCAGTACTTC | CASSLVGTLAEQYF
many | TRBJ1-5 | TRBV6-1 | . | 13 | TGTGCCAGCAGCCCTAGGGGAGGCCAGCCCCAGCATTTT | CASSPRGGQPQHF
. | TRBJ2-1 | TRBV15 | . | 13 | TGTGCCACCAGGAGAGATCGGGGTAATGAGCAGTTCTTC | CATRRDRGNEQFF
many | TRBJ2-7 | TRBV11-2 | TRBD1 | 15 | TGTGCCAGCAGCTTAGCAGGGACAGGGCCCTACGAGCAGTACTTC | CASSLAGTGPYEQYF